This T cell receptor (beta chain) is drawn from a study of blood T cell repertoires in COVID-19. Study context: Samples representing acute and convalescent COVID-19 were sourced from the United States, Italy and Spain. In each case, the material was cDNA or gDNA derived from T cells, B-cell-depleted T cells, or PBMCs.

Generated by immunoSEQ multiplex PCR, the TCRdb table keeps only in-frame clones and is missing some. This repertoire shows 110,000 or so clones, around 85% found once; its top ten account for 5% to 6.5%. Trimming took 4 bases from V and 3 from J; bases not matched to a gene: 3. Germline assignment: CDR1 ENHRY and CDR2 SYGVKD. This CDR3 has 15 amino acids. Sequencing was performed on peripheral blood. The V gene is TRBV10-3, the J gene TRBJ2-7, with TRBD2 matching over 13 bases. The origin of this receptor is an older woman with COVID-19, enrolled during active disease. Written as DNA, the CDR3 is TGTGCCATCAGTGGGGGACTAGCGGGAAACTACGAGCAGTACTTC. Protein sequence: CAISGGLAGNYEQYF.